This record covers a single TCR beta chain. The target antigen is unknown. Described treatment: roughly 20 received Ad26.COV2.S at low or high dose, single or two shots; 5 received placebo; per-sample allocation not given. Sampling happened 63 days after the first vaccine or placebo injection. These data come from a study of Ad26.COV2.S vaccination and SARS-CoV-2 variants. Study-wide findings and caveats: While placebo recipients had lower spike-specific TCR breadth, vaccine recipients had more.

The CDR3 loop spans 14 amino acids. Trimming took 8 bases from V and 7 from J, leaving 20 bases between them. CDR1 is WNHNN and CDR2 is SYGVQD in the germline V gene (reference sequence). Sequencing used immunoSEQ multiplex PCR; TCRdb keeps in-frame clones, though not all of them. The repertoire holds about 320,000 clones, with 75% to 90% as singletons. Sequenced material: peripheral blood, taken in a trial of Ad26.COV2.S vaccine versus placebo. The clonotype originates from a person between 18 and 59 years old who received the Ad26.COV2.S COVID-19 vaccine or a placebo. The rearrangement links TRBV10-1 to TRBJ1-1, with D uncertain. CDR3 protein: CASREWVGKGEAFF. CDR3 bases: TGCGCCAGCCGCGAATGGGTTGGTAAGGGTGAAGCTTTCTTT.